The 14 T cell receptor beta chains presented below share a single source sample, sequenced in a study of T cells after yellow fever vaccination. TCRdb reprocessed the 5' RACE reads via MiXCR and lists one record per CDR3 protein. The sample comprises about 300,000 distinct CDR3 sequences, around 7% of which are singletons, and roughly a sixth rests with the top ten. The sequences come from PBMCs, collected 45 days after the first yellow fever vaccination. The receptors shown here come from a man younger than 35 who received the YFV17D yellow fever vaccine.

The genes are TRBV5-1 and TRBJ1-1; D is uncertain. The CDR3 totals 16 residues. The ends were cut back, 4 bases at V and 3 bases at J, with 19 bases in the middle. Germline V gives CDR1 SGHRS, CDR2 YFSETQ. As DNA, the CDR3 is TGCGCCAGCAGCCACTTGGAGGGAGTGGGGTACACTGAAGCTTTCTTT. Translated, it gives CASSHLEGVGYTEAFF.

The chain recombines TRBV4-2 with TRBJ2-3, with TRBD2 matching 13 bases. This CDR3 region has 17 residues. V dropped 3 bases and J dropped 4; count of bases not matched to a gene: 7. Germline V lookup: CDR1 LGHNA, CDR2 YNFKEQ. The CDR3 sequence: CASSQGLTSGGSDTQYF. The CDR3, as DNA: TGTGCCAGCAGCCAGGGCTTGACTAGCGGGGGGTCAGATACGCAGTATTTT.

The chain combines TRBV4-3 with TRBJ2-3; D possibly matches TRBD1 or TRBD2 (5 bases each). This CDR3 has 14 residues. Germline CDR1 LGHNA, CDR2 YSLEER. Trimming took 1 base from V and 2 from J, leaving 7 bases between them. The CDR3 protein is CASSQGGFTDTQYF. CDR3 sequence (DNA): TGCGCCAGCAGCCAAGGGGGGTTCACAGATACGCAGTATTTT.

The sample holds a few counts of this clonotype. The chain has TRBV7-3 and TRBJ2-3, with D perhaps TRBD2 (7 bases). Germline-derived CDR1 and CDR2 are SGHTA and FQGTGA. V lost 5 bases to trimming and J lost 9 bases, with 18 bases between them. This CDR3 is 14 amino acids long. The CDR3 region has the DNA TGTGCCAGCAGCCCCCAGGGAGGGGGAGGCACGCAGTATTTT. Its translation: CASSPQGGGGTQYF.

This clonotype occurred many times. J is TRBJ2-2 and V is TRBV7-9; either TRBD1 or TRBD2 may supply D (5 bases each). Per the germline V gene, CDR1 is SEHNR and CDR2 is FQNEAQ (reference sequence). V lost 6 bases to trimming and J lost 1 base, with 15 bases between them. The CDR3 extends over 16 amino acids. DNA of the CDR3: TGTGCCAGCAGGCCTGCCGGGGCTTGGAACACCGGGGAGCTGTTTTTT. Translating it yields CASRPAGAWNTGELFF.

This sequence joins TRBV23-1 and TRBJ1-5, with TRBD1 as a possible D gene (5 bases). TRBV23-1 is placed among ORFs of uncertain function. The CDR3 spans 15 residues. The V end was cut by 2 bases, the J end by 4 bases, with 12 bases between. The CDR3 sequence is CASSQGVRENQPQHF. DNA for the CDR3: TGCGCCAGCAGTCAAGGCGTCAGGGAGAATCAGCCCCAGCATTTT.

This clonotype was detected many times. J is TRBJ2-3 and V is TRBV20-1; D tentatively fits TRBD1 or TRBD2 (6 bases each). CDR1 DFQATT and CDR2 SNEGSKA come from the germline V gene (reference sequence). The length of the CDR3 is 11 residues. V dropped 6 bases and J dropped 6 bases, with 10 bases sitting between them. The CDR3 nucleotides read TGCAGTGCCAAGGGGGGCGATACGCAGTATTTT. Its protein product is CSAKGGDTQYF.

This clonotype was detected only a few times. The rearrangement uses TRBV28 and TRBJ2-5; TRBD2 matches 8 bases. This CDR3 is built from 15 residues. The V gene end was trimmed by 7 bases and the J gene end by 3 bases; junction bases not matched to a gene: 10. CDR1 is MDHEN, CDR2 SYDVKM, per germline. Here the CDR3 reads CASTPLGLGEETQYF. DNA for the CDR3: TGTGCCAGCACTCCTCTGGGACTAGGGGAAGAGACCCAGTACTTC.

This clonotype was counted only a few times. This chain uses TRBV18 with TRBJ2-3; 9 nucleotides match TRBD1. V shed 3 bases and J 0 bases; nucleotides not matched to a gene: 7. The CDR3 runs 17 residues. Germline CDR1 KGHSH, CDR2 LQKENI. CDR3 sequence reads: CASSPQDRGTSTDTQYF. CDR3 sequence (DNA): TGTGCCAGCTCACCTCAGGACAGGGGAACTAGCACAGATACGCAGTATTTT.

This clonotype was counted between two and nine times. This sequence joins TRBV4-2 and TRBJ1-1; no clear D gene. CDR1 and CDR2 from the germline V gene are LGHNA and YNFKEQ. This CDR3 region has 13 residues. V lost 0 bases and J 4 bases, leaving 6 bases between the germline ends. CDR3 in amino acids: CASSQEVGTEAFF. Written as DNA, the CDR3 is TGTGCCAGCAGCCAAGAGGTGGGCACTGAAGCTTTCTTT.

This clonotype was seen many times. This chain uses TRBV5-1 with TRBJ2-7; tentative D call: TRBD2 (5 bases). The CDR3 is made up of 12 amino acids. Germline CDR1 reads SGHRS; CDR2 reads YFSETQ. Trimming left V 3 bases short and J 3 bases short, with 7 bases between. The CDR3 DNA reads TGCGCCAGCAGCTACGAGGGCTACGAGCAGTACTTC. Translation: CASSYEGYEQYF.

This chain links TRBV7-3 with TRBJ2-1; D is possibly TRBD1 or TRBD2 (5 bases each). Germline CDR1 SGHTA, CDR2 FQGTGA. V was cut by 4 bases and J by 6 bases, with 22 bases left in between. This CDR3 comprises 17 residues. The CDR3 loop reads CASSSTPTDALGNEQFF. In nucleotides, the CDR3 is TGTGCCAGCAGCTCCACCCCGACAGACGCACTAGGCAATGAGCAGTTCTTC.

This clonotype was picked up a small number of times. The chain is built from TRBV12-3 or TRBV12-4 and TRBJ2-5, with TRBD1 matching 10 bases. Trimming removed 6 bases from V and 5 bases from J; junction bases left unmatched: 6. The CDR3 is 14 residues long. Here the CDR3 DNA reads TGTGCCAGCAGACCAGGGACAGGGGTGGAGACCCAGTACTTC. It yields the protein CASRPGTGVETQYF.

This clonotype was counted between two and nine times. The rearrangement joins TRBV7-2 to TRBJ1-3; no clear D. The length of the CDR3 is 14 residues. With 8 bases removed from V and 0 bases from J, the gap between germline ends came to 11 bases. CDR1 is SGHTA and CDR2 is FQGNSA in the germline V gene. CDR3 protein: CASRVGNSGNTIYF. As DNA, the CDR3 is TGTGCCAGCCGCGTAGGAAACTCTGGAAACACCATATATTTT.